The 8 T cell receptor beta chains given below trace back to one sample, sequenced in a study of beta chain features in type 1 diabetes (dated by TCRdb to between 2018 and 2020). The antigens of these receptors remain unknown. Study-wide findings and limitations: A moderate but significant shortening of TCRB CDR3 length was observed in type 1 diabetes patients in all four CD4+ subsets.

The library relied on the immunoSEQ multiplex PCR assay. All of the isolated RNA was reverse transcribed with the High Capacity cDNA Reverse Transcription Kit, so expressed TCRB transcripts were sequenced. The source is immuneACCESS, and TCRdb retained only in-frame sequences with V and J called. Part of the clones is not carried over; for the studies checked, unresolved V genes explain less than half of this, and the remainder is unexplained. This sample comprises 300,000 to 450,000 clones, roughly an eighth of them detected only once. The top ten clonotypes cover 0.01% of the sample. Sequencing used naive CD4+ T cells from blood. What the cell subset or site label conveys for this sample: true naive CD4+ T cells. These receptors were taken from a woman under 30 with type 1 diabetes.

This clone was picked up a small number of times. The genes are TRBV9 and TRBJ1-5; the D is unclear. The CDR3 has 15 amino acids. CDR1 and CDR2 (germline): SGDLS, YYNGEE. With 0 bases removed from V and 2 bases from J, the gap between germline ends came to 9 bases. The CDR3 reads CASSVGWRGNQPQHF. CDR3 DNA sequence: TGTGCCAGCAGCGTAGGTTGGAGGGGCAATCAGCCCCAGCATTTT.

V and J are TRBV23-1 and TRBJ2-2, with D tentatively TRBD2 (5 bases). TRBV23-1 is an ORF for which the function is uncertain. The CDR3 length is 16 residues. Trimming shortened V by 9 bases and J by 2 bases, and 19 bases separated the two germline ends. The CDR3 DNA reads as TGCGCCAGTCACCAACCCGGAGGACTCAACACCGGGGAGCTGTTTTTT. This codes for CASHQPGGLNTGELFF.

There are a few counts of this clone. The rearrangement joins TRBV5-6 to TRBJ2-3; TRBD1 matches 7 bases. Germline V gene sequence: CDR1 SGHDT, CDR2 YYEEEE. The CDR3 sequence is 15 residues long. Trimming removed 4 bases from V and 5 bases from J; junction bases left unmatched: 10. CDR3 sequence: CASSPLGAGGDTQYF. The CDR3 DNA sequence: TGTGCCAGCAGCCCTCTCGGGGCAGGGGGAGATACGCAGTATTTT.

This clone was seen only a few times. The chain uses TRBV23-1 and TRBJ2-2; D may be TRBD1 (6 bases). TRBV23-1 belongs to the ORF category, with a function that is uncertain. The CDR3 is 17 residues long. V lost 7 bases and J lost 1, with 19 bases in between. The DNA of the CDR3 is TGCGCCAGCATTACTTACGCCCACAGGGAGAACACCGGGGAGCTGTTTTTT. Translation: CASITYAHRENTGELFF.

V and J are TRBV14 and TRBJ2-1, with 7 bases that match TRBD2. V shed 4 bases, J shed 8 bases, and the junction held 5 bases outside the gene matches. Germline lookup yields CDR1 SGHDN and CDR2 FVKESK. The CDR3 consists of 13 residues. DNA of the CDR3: TGTGCCAGCAGCCCGCGGACTAGGGATGAGCAGTTCTTC. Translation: CASSPRTRDEQFF.

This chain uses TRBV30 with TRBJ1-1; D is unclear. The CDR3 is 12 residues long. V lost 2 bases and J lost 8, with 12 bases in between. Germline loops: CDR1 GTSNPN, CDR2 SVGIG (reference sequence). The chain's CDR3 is CAWSLLHEEAFF. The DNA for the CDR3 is TGTGCCTGGAGTCTACTTCATGAGGAAGCTTTCTTT.

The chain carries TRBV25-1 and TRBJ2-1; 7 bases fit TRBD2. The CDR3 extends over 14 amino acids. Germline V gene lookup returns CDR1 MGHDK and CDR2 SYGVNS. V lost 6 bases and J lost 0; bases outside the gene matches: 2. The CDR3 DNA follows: TGTGCCAGCAGCGGGGGGAGCTCCTACAATGAGCAGTTCTTC. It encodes CASSGGSSYNEQFF.

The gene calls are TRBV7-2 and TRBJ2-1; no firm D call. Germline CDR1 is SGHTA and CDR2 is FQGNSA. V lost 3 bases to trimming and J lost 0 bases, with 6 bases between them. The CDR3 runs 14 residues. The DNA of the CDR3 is TGTGCCAGCAGCTTTCCCCACTCCTACAATGAGCAGTTCTTC. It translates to CASSFPHSYNEQFF.